The T cell receptor (beta chain) under discussion was sequenced for a study of blood T cell repertoires in COVID-19. Overall study context: Sites in the United States, Italy and Spain provided acute and convalescent COVID-19 samples. T cells, B-cell-depleted T cells, or PBMCs supplied cDNA or gDNA.

Authors' analysis steps: Amplification of reference gene primers provided the estimated nucleated cell counts. TCRdb's copy holds only in-frame clones and misses some; the assay was immunoSEQ multiplex PCR. V and J calls and clone size are copied from that table; D and trimming were computed from the DNA. Of just under 65,000 clones in the sample, about 78% are singletons; the top ten hold 50%. The germline gives CDR1 KGHDR, CDR2 SFDVKD. The J segment lost 4 bases and the V segment lost 5 bases, leaving 9 bases of the junction unmatched. The CDR3 runs to 17 residues. What was sequenced was peripheral blood. The rearrangement joins TRBV24-1 to TRBJ2-1; 11 bases are shared with TRBD2. This sequence was found in a woman of 80 years or more with acute or convalescent COVID-19. This chain's CDR3 is CATSARTTSGGYNEQFF. DNA of the CDR3: TGTGCCACCAGTGCCCGAACAACTAGCGGGGGATACAATGAGCAGTTCTTC.